One T cell receptor beta chain is described in this entry. Reverse transcription of about 0.5 to 1 ug RNA was carried out with random hexamers. By means of immunoSEQ multiplex PCR, TCR beta CDR3 spanning 54 Vbeta and 13 Jbeta underwent amplification. TCRdb fed the immunoSEQ multiplex PCR reads into MiXCR, producing one record per CDR3 protein. Of 300,000 to 350,000 distinct CDR3 sequences in the sample, approximately 90% were seen once. The sample originates from a study of CD8 T cells in Susac syndrome. V lost 6 bases, J lost 0 bases, and 13 bases lay in between. The CDR3 spans 15 residues. Germline V gene data show CDR1 as MNHNY and CDR2 as SVGAGI (reference sequence).

This chain joins TRBV6-6 and TRBJ2-3; possibly TRBD1 or TRBD2 for D (6 bases each). Material: CD4+ T cells from PBMCs. The receptor was derived from a human donor with multiple sclerosis. The chain's CDR3 is CASRSRGESTDTQYF. CDR3 in DNA: TGTGCCAGCAGGTCAAGGGGGGAAAGCACAGATACGCAGTATTTT.